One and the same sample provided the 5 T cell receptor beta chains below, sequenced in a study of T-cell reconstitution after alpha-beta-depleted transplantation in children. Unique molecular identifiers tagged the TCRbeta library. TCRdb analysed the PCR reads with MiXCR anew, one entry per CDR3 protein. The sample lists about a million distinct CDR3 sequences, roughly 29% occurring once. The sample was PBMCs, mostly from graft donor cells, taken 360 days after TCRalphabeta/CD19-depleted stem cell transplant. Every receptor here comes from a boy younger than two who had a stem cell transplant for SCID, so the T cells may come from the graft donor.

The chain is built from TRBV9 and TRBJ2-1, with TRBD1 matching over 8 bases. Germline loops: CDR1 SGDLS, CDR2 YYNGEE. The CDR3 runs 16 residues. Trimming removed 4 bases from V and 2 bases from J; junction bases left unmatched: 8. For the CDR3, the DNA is TGTGCCAGCAGCCCCGGGGGACAGGTAACCTACAATGAGCAGTTCTTC. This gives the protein CASSPGGQVTYNEQFF. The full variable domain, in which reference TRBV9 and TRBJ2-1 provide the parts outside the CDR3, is DSGVTQTPKHLITATGQRVTLRCSPRSGDLSVYWYQQSLDQGLQFLIQYYNGEERAKGNILERFSAQQFPDLHSELNLSSLELGDSALYFCASSPGGQVTYNEQFFGPGTRLTVL.

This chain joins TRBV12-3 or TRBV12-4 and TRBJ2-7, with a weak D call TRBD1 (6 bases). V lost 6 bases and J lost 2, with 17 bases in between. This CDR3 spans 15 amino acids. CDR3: CASSPGQTNTYEQYF. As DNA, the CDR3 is TGTGCCAGCAGCCCCGGACAGACCAACACCTACGAGCAGTACTTC.

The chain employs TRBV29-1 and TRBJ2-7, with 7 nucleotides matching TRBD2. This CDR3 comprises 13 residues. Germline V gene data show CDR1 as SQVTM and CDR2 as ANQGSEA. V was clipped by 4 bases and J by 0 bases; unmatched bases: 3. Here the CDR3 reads CSVGGEGSYEQYF. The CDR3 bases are TGCAGCGTTGGGGGGGAGGGCTCCTACGAGCAGTACTTC.

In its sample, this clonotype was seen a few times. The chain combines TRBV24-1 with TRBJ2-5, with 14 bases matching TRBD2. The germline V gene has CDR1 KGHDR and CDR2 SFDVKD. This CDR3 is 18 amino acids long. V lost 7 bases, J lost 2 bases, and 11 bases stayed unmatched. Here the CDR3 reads CATSEGLAGDKPQETQYF. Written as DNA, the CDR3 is TGTGCCACCAGCGAGGGACTAGCGGGAGACAAGCCTCAAGAGACCCAGTACTTC.

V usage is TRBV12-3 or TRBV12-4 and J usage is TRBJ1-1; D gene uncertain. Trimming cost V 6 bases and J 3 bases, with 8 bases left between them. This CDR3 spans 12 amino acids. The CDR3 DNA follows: TGTGCCAGCAGACAACTTCACACTGAAGCTTTCTTT. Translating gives CASRQLHTEAFF.